This TCR beta chain was found in a study of OX40 agonist ivuxolimab in advanced cancers. Profiling relied on immunoSEQ multiplex PCR, and the TCRdb table lists in-frame clones only, not all of them. The table lists 80,000 or so clones, around four fifths of them singletons. This CDR3 region has 15 residues. V was cut by 3 bases and J by 3 bases, with 15 bases left in between. Germline lookup yields CDR1 ENHRY and CDR2 SYGVKD. The V and J genes are TRBV10-3 and TRBJ2-7, with D maybe TRBD1 (5 bases). This specimen consisted of CD4+ or CD8+ T cells sorted from blood, obtained in a trial of the OX40 agonist ivuxolimab. This clonotype was sampled from an adult with an advanced solid tumor such as melanoma, head and neck, liver or kidney cancer. The CDR3 DNA sequence: TGTGCCATCAGTGAAGGGGTCGCCAAAAACTACGAGCAGTACTTC. Translating gives CAISEGVAKNYEQYF.